Described below is a single TCR beta chain sequence and its context. Its specificity is unknown. V lost 8 bases and J lost 0, with 19 bases in between. The CDR3 extends over 15 amino acids. Germline V CDR1 and CDR2: SQVTM, ANQGSEA. This record belongs to a study of T cells in Graves' hyperthyroidism and ophthalmopathy. RNA transcripts served as the template for amplifying TCR beta CDR3 regions. When the TCR CDR3 underwent first-round RT-PCR, the HTBI primer set was used. TCRdb independently ran MiXCR on the multiplex PCR reads; one entry per CDR3 protein. This table holds roughly 800,000 distinct CDR3 sequences, roughly 40% found once. Uncontrolled infection, other autoimmune disease, pregnancy or lactation barred patients from enrollment. Regarding the study as a whole: The majority of expanded thyroid clonotypes above 0.001 also appeared in blood.

This sequence was found in a man between 18 and 29 years old with Graves' hyperthyroidism. Sequenced input: blood. This rearrangement joins TRBV29-1 to TRBJ1-1, with D unresolved. The chain's CDR3 is CSFFSEVAMNTEAFF. Written as DNA, the CDR3 is TGCAGCTTTTTTAGTGAGGTCGCAATGAACACTGAAGCTTTCTTT.